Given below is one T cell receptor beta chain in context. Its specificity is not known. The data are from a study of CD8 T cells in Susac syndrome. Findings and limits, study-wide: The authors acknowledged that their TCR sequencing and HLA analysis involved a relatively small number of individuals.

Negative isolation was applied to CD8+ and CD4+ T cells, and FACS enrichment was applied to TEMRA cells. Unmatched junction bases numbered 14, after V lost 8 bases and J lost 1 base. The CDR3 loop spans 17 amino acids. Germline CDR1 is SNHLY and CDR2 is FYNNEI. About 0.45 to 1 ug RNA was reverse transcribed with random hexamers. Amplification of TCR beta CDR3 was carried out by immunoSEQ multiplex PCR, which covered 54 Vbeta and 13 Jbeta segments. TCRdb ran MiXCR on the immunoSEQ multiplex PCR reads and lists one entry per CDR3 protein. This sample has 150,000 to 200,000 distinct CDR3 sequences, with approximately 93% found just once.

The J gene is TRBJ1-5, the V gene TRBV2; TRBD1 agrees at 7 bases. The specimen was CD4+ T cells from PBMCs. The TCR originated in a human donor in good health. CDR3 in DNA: TGTGCCAGCCAAAGACAGGGAGCCGGGTGGAGCAATCAGCCCCAGCATTTT. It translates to CASQRQGAGWSNQPQHF.